This T cell receptor beta chain comes out of a study of tissue T cells after allogeneic stem cell transplantation. Findings and limits, study-wide: Anatomically similar tissues had similar TCR repertoires within each patient.

Remarks on this clone: Its antigen is not identified. Mouse names are used for the genes. The CDR3 goes on 1 residue after the read ends, and that part is filled in from the germline J gene.

Trimming cost V 2 bases and J 6 bases; bases outside gene matches: 2. Germline assignment: CDR1 NNHNN and CDR2 SYGAGS (reference sequence). The CDR3 contains 14 residues. Time point noted: mouse harvest day 7 after allogeneic transplant. Each mouse received 10^7 T-cell-depleted marrow cells plus 10^6 splenic CD5+ T cells by tail vein. TCRdb's copy holds only in-frame clones and misses some; the assay was immunoSEQ multiplex PCR. The sample holds about 5,000 clones; approximately 50% are singletons and the top ten take under 8%. The source is a female BALB/c mouse given C57BL/6 T cells with graft-versus-host disease after an allogeneic hematopoietic cell transplant. This chain uses TRBV13-2 with TRBJ2-4, with TRBD2 matching 11 bases. The specimen was gut tissue. The CDR3 spells CASGERDWGNTLYF. The part of the CDR3 DNA that was read is TGTGCCAGCGGTGAGCGGGACTGGGGGAACACCTTGTAC.